This T cell receptor (beta chain) is from a study of cytomegalovirus exposure and HLA in healthy donors. Broader study findings: The study had only CMV serostatus as immune exposure information. Within an earlier analysis, most TCR beta V segments proved productive either about 90% or about 30% of the time. It was reportedly the case that the classifier diagnosed cytomegalovirus status with high specificity and sensitivity.

Worth noting for this clone: Its matching antigen is unknown.

The PCR was carried out with 60 Vbeta primers and 13 Jbeta primers. Sequenced by immunoSEQ multiplex PCR; TCRdb stores in-frame clones only, minus some. There are 80,000 to 100,000 clones in the sample, with 3.4% held by the top ten. The CDR3 is 12 residues long. Germline loops: CDR1 MNHEY, CDR2 SMNVEV (reference sequence). The V end was cut by 8 bases, the J end by 9 bases, with 14 bases between. The gene calls are TRBV27 and TRBJ2-1; tentatively, D is TRBD2 (6 bases). This TCR came from a woman younger than 45 in good health and CMV-seronegative. The sample consisted of PBMCs. The CDR3 coding sequence is TGTGCCAGCGGATTACGGGGGTCTGAGCAGTTCTTC. It codes for CASGLRGSEQFF.